This TCR beta chain emerged from a study of blood T cell repertoires in COVID-19. For the study at large: Italy, Spain and the United States were the sources of the convalescent and acute COVID-19 samples.

Per germline, CDR1 MNHEY and CDR2 SVGEGT. This CDR3 is built from 13 residues. Trimming at V came to 6 bases and at J to 5 bases, leaving 6 bases not matched to a gene. As processed by the authors: It was from reference gene primer amplification that nucleated cell counts were estimated. Assay used: immunoSEQ multiplex PCR; TCRdb lists only in-frame clones, some missing. For V, J and clone size, that table is used; D and trimming come from the DNA. The sample has 200,000 to 300,000 clones, 75% to 85% seen once. This clone was seen once. The source is a middle-aged man who had recovered from COVID-19. Sequencing was done on a sample of peripheral blood. The chain has TRBV6-2 or TRBV6-3 and TRBJ1-2, with TRBD1 matching over 7 bases. DNA for the CDR3: TGTGCCAGCAGCAAGGGGACAGAATATGGCTACACCTTC. Residues: CASSKGTEYGYTF.